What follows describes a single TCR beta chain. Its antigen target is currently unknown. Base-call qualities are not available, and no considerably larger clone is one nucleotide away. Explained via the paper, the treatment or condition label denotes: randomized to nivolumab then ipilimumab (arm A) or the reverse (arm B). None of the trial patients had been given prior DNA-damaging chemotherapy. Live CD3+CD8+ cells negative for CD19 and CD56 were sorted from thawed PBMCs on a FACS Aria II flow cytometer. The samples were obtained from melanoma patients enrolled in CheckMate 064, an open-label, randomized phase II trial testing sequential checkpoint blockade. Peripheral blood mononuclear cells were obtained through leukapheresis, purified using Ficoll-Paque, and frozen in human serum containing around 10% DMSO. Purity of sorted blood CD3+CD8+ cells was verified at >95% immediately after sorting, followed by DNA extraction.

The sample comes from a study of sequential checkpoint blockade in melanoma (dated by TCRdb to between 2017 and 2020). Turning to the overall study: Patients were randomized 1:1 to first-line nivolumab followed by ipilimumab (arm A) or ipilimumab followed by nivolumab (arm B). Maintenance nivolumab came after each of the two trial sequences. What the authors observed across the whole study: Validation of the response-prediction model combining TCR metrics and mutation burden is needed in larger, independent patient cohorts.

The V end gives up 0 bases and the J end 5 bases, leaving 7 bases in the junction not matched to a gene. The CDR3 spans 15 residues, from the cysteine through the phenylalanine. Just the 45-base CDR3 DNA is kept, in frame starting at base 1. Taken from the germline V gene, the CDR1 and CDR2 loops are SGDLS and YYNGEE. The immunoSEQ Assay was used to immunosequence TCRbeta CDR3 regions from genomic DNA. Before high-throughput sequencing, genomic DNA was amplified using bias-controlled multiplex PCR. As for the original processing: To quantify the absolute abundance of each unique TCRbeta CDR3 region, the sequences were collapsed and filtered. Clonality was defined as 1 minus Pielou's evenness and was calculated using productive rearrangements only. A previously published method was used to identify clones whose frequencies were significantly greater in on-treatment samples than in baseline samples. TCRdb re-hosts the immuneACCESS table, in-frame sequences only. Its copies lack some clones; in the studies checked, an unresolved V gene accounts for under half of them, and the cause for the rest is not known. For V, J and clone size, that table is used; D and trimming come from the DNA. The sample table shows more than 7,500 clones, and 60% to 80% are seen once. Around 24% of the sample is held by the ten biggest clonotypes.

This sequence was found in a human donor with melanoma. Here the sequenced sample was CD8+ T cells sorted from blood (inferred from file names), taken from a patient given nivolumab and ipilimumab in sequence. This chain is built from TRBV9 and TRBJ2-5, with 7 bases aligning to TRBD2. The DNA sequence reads TGTGCCAGCAGCGTAGTCTCCGGGGAGGGGGAGACCCAGTACTTC. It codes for CASSVVSGEGETQYF.